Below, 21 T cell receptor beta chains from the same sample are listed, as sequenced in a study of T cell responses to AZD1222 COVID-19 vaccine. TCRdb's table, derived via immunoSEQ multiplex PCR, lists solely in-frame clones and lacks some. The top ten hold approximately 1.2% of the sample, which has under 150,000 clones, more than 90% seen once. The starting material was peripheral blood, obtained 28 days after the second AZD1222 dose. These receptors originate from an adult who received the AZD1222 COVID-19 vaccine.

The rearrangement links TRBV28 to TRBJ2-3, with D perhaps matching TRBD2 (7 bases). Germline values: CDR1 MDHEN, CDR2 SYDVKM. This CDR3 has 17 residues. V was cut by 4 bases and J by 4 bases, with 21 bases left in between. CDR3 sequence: CASSSPGHIGRADTQYF. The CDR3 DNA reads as TGTGCCAGCAGTTCCCCGGGACACATAGGGAGGGCAGATACGCAGTATTTT.

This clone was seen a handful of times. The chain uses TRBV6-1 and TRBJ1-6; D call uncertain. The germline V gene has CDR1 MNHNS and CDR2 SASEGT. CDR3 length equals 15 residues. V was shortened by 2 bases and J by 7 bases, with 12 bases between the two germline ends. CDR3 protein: CASSELRSGNSPLHF. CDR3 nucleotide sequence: TGTGCCAGCAGTGAATTAAGATCAGGAAATTCACCCCTCCACTTT.

The CDR3 reads CASSHGQALTLNEKLFF. CDR3 sequence (DNA): TGCGCCAGCAGCCACGGACAGGCCCTGACACTAAATGAAAAACTGTTTTTT. This chain connects TRBV4-3 to TRBJ1-4; TRBD1 matches at 7 bases. Germline-derived CDR1 and CDR2 are LGHNA and YSLEER. This CDR3 has 17 residues. After removal of 3 bases from V and 5 bases from J, the junction contained 12 bases not matched to a gene.

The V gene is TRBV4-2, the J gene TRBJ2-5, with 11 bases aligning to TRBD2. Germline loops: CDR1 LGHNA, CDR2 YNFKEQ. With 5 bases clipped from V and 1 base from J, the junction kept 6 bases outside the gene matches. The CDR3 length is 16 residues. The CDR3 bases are TGTGCCAGCAGCACCTCGACTAGCGGGACCCAAGAGACCCAGTACTTC. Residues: CASSTSTSGTQETQYF.

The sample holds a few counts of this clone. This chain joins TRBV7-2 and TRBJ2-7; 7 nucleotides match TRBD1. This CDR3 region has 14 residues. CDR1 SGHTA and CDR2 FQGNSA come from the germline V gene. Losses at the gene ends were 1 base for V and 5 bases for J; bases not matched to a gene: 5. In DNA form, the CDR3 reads TGTGCCAGCAGCTTAGGAGGGGGCTTCGACGAGCAGTACTTC. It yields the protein CASSLGGGFDEQYF.

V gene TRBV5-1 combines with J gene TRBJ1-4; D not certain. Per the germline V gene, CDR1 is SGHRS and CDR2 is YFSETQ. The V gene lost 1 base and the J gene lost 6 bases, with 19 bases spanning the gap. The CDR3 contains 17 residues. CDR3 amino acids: CASSLSSFLQLDEKLFF. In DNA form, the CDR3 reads TGCGCCAGCAGCTTGAGTAGTTTTCTTCAACTGGATGAAAAACTGTTTTTT.

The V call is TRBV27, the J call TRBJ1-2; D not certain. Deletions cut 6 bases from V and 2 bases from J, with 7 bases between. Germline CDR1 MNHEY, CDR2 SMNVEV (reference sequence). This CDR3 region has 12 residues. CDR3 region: CASRGSNYGYTF. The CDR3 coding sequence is TGTGCCAGCAGGGGGAGCAACTATGGCTACACCTTC.

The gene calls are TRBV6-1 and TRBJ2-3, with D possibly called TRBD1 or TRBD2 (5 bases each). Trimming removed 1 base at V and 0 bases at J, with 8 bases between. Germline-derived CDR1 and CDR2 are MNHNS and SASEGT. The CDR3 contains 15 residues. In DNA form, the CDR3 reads TGTGCCAGCAGTGAAGTCGGGGACAGCACAGATACGCAGTATTTT. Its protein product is CASSEVGDSTDTQYF.

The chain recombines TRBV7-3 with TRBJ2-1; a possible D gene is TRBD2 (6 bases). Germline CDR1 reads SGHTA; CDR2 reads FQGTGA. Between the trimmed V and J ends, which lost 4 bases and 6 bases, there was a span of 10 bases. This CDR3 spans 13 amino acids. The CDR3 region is CASSSGLGNEQFF. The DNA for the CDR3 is TGTGCCAGCAGCTCGGGACTGGGCAATGAGCAGTTCTTC.

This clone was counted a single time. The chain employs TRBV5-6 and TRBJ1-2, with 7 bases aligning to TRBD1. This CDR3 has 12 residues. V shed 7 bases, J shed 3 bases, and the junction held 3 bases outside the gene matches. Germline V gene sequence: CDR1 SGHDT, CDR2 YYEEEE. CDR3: CASHDRDYGYTF. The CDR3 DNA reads TGTGCCAGCCACGACAGGGACTATGGCTACACCTTC.

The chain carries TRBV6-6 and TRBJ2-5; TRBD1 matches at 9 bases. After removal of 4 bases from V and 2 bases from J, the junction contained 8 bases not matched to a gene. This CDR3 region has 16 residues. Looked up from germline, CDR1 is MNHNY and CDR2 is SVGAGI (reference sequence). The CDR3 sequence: CASSLARGQGQETQYF. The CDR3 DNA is TGTGCCAGCAGTTTAGCCCGGGGACAGGGACAAGAGACCCAGTACTTC.

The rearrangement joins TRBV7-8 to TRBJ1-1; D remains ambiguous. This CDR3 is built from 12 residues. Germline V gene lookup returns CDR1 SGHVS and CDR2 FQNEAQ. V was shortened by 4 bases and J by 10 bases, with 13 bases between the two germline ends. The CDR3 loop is CASSYPRSIAFF. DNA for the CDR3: TGTGCCAGCAGCTACCCCCGGAGTATAGCTTTCTTT.

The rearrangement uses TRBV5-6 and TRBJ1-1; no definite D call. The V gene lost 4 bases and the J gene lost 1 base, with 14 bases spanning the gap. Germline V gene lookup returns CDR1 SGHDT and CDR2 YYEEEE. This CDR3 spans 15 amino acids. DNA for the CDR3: TGTGCCAGCAGCACTACTCCCGCCAAGAACACTGAAGCTTTCTTT. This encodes CASSTTPAKNTEAFF.

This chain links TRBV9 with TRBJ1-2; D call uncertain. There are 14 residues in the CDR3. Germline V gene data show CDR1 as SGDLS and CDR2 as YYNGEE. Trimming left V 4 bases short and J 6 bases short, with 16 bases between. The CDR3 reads CASSWGSPADGYTF. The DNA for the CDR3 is TGTGCCAGCAGCTGGGGTAGCCCCGCGGATGGCTACACCTTC.

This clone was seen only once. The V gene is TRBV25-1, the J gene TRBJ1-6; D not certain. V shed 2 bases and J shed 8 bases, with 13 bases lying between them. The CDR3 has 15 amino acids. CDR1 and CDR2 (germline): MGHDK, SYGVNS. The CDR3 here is CASSETRPGDSPLHF. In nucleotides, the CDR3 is TGTGCCAGCAGTGAAACTCGGCCAGGAGATTCACCCCTCCACTTT.

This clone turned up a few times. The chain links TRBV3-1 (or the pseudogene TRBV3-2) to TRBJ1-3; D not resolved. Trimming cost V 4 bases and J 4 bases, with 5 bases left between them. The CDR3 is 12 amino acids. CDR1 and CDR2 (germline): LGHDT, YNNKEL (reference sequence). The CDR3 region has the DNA TGTGCCAGCAGCCCGCGGGGAAACACCATATATTTT. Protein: CASSPRGNTIYF.

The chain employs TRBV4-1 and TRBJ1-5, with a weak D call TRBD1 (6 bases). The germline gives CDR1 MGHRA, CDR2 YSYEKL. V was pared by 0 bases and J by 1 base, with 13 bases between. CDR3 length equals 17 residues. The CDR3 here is CASSQEIQDRSNQPQHF. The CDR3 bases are TGCGCCAGCAGCCAAGAAATTCAGGACAGAAGCAATCAGCCCCAGCATTTT.

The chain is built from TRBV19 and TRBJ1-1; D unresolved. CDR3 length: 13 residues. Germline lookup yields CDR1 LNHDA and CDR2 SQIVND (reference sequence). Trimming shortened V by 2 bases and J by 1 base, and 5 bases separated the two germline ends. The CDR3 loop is CASSIRGNTEAFF. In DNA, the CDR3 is TGTGCCAGTAGTATACGGGGGAACACTGAAGCTTTCTTT.

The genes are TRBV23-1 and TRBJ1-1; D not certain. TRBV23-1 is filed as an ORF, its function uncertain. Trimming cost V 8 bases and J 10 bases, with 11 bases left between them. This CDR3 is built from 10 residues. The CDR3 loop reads CASERSGAFF. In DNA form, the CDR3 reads TGCGCCAGCGAAAGGTCTGGAGCTTTCTTT.

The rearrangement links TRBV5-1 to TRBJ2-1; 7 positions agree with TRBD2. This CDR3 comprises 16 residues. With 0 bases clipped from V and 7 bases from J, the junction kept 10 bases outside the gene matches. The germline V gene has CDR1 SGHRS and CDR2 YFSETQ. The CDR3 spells CASSLVAGDIINEQFF. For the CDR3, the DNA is TGCGCCAGCAGCTTGGTTGCGGGAGACATTATAAATGAGCAGTTCTTC. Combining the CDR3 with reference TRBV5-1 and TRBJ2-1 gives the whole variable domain KAGVTQTPRYLIKTRGQQVTLSCSPISGHRSVSWYQQTPGQGLQFLFEYFSETQRNKGNFPGRFSGRQFSNSRSEMNVSTLELGDSALYLCASSLVAGDIINEQFFGPGTRLTVL.

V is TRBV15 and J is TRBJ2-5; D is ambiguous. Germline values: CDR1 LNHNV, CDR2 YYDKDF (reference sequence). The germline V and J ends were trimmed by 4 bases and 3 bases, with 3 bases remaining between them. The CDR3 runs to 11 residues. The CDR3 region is CATSNKETQYF. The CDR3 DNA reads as TGTGCCACCAGCAATAAAGAGACCCAGTACTTC.